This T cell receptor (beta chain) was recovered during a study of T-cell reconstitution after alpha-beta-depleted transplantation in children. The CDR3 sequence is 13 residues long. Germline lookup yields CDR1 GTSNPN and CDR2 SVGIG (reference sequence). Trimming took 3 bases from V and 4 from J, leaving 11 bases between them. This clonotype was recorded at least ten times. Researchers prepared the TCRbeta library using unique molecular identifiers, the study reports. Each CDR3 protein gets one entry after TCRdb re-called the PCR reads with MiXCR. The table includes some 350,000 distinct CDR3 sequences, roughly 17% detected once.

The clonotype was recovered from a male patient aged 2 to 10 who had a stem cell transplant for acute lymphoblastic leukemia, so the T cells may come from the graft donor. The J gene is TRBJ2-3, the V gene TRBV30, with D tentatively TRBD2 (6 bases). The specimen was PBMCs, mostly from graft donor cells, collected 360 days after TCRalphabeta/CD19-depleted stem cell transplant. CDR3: CAWSRGGPDTQYF. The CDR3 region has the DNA TGTGCCTGGAGCCGTGGAGGGCCAGATACGCAGTATTTT.